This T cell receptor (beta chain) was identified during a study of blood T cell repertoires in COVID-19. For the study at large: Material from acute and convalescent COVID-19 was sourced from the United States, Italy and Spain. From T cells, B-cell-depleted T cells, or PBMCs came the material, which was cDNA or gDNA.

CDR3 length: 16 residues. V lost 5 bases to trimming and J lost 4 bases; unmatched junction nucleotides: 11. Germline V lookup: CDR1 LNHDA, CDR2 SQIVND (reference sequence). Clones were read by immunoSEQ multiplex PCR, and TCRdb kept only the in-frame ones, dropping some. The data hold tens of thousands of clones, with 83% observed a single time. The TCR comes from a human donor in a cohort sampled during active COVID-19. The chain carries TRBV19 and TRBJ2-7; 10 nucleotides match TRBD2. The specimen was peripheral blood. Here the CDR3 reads CASSAESSGSLYEQYF. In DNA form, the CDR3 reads TGTGCCAGTAGTGCCGAATCTAGCGGGAGTCTATACGAGCAGTACTTC.